This passage covers 8 T cell receptor beta chains from one sample sequenced in a study of control samples from healthy donors and cancer patients (TCRdb year 2020). The library was produced with the immunoSEQ multiplex PCR assay. TCRdb re-hosts the immuneACCESS table, in-frame sequences only. Its copies lack some clones; in the studies checked, an unresolved V gene accounts for under half of them, and the cause for the rest is not known. This sample is represented by 150,000 to 200,000 clones; under 96% of them were singletons. 0.85% to 1.3% of the sample is taken by the ten largest. Sequenced input: blood. The receptors were gathered from a woman aged 30 to 39 in good health.

The chain carries TRBV5-1 and TRBJ1-1; D is undetermined. V was trimmed by 2 bases and J by 7 bases, leaving 18 bases between them. The CDR3 is 15 amino acids. Germline V gene sequence: CDR1 SGHRS, CDR2 YFSETQ. The CDR3 loop reads CASSFSKQAKGEAFF. As DNA, the CDR3 is TGCGCCAGCAGCTTTTCGAAACAAGCCAAGGGTGAAGCTTTCTTT.

This sequence joins TRBV30 and TRBJ2-7, with no clear D. CDR1 and CDR2 from the germline V gene are GTSNPN and SVGIG (reference sequence). The CDR3 is 15 amino acids. V lost 0 bases and J lost 1, with 13 bases in between. CDR3 amino acids: CAWSVPDAGSYEQYF. CDR3 nucleotides: TGTGCCTGGAGTGTACCGGACGCTGGGTCCTACGAGCAGTACTTC.

The V and J genes are TRBV3-1 (or the pseudogene TRBV3-2) and TRBJ1-4, with D possibly matching TRBD1 (5 bases). The CDR3 covers 15 residues. V lost 5 bases and J 4 bases, leaving 14 bases between the germline ends. CDR1 and CDR2 (germline): LGHDT, YNNKEL (reference sequence). The CDR3 loop is CASSSRRGDNEKLFF. The CDR3 DNA reads TGTGCCAGCAGCTCCCGTCGGGGGGATAATGAAAAACTGTTTTTT.

V is TRBV5-4 and J is TRBJ2-7, with unresolved D. Germline lookup yields CDR1 SGHNT and CDR2 YYREEE (reference sequence). Trimming took off 1 base at V and 10 bases at J, with 21 bases between the two ends. The CDR3 runs 15 residues. Written as DNA, the CDR3 is TGTGCCAGCAGCTTGACTCCACCTATTACATCCGAACAGTACTTC. Protein product: CASSLTPPITSEQYF.

This chain uses TRBV18 with TRBJ1-6; D possibly corresponds to TRBD1 (6 bases). Trimming pared 5 bases from V and 8 bases from J, leaving 16 bases between. Germline assignment: CDR1 KGHSH and CDR2 LQKENI. The CDR3 covers 15 residues. In DNA form, the CDR3 reads TGTGCCAGCTCAGGGGGACACGGTACAGATTCACCCCTCCACTTT. Translation: CASSGGHGTDSPLHF.

V gene TRBV28 combines with J gene TRBJ1-3, with 9 bases aligning to TRBD1. The germline V gene encodes CDR1 MDHEN and CDR2 SYDVKM. With V trimmed by 5 bases and J by 3 bases, 5 bases remained unmatched. This CDR3 contains 15 residues. CDR3: CASSPTGGGGNTIYF. CDR3 bases: TGTGCCAGCAGTCCAACAGGGGGCGGTGGAAACACCATATATTTT.

The chain employs TRBV1 and TRBJ1-1; TRBD1, the table's D call, lacks a check against the DNA. TRBV1 is annotated as a pseudogene. CDR3 length: 15 amino acids. In DNA, the CDR3 is TGCACCAGCAGCCAAGATAAAGGGGGCTACACTGAAGCTTTCTTT. Translated, it gives CTSSQDKGGYTEAFF.

The J gene is TRBJ2-1, the V gene TRBV5-5; maybe TRBD1 (6 bases). Germline V CDR1 and CDR2: SGHKS, YYEKEE (reference sequence). Trimming shortened V by 7 bases and J by 11 bases, and 13 bases separated the two germline ends. There are 11 residues in the CDR3. CDR3 region: CASSGRGKQFF. The DNA for the CDR3 is TGTGCCAGCTCCGGCAGGGGCAAGCAGTTCTTC.